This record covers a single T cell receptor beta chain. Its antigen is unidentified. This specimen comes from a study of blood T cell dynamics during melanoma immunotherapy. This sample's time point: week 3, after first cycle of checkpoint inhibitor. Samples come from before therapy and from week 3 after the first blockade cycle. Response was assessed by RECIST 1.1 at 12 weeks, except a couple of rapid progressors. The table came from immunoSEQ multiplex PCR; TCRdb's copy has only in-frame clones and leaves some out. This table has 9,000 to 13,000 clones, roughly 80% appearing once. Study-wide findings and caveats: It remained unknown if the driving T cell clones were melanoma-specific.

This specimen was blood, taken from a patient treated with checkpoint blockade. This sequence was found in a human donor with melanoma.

The CDR3 spells CAWSVKGTTTIYF. CDR3 nucleotides: TGTGCCTGGAGTGTAAAGGGGACCACCACCATATATTTT. The genes are TRBV30 and TRBJ1-3, with D possibly TRBD1 on 5 matching bases. Trimming cost V 0 bases and J 9 bases, with 12 bases left between them. This CDR3 has 13 residues. The germline V gene has CDR1 GTSNPN and CDR2 SVGIG (reference sequence).